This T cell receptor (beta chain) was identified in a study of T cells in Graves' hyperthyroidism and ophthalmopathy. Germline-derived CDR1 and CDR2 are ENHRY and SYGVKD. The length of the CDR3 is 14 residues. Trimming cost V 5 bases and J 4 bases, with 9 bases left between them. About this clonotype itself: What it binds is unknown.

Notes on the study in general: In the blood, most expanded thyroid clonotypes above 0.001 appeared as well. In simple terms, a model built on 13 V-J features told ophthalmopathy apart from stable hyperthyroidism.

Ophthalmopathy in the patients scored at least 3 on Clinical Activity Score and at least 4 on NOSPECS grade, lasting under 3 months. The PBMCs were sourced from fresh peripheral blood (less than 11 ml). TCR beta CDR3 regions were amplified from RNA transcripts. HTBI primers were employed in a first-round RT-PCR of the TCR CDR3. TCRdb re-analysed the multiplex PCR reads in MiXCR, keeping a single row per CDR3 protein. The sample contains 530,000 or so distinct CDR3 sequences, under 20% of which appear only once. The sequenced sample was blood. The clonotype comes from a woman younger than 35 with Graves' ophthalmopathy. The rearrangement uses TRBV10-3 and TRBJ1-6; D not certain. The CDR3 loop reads CAISLDGYNSPLHF. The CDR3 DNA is TGTGCCATCAGTCTGGACGGTTATAATTCACCCCTCCACTTT.